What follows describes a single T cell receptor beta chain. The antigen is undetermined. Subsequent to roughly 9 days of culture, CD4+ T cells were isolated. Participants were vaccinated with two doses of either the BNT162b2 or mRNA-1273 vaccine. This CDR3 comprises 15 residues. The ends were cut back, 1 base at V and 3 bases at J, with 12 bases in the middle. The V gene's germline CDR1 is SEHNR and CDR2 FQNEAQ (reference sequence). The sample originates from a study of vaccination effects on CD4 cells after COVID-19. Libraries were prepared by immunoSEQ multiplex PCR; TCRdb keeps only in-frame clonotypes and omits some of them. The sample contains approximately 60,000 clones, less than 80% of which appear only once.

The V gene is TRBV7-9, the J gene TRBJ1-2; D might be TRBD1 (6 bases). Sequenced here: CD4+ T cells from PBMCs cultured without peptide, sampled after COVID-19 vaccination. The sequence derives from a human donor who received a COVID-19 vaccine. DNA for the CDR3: TGTGCCAGCAGCTTAGGAGTGGGGGCCGACTATGGCTACACCTTC. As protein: CASSLGVGADYGYTF.